Listed here are 23 T cell receptor beta chains from one sample, sequenced in a study of blood T cell repertoires in COVID-19. Sequencing used immunoSEQ multiplex PCR; TCRdb keeps in-frame clones, though not all of them. The data contain approximately 390,000 clones, approximately 88% of them singletons. Material for sequencing was PBMCs or T cells enriched from blood (not recorded which). These receptors originate from a woman aged 40 to 50 with acute COVID-19.

The rearrangement joins TRBV12-5 to TRBJ1-2; D uncertain. The ends were cut back, 2 bases at V and 6 bases at J, with 13 bases in the middle. Germline V gives CDR1 LGHNT, CDR2 FRNRAP. The CDR3 length is 14 residues. CDR3 amino acids: CASGLFSGYDGYTF. The CDR3 nucleotides read TGTGCTAGTGGTTTGTTCTCGGGGTATGATGGCTACACCTTC.

The CDR3 region is CASRLGGERYGYTF. The CDR3 nucleotides read TGTGCCAGCCGCTTGGGGGGGGAGCGCTATGGCTACACCTTC. This chain connects TRBV6-5 to TRBJ1-2, with D possibly matching TRBD1 (5 bases). Germline V gene data show CDR1 as MNHEY and CDR2 as SVGAGI. The CDR3 contains 14 residues. Trimming left V 8 bases short and J 4 bases short, with 17 bases between.

The chain uses TRBV21-1 and TRBJ1-4; the table assigns TRBD1, which was not confirmed against the DNA. TRBV21-1 is described as a pseudogene. This CDR3 spans 15 amino acids. The CDR3 here is CASSKARTEGEKLFF. The CDR3 coding sequence is TGTGCCAGCAGCAAAGCCCGGACAGAGGGAGAAAAACTGTTTTTT.

J is TRBJ1-1 and V is TRBV19, with 9 bases identical to TRBD1. The CDR3 has 15 amino acids. Germline lookup yields CDR1 LNHDA and CDR2 SQIVND (reference sequence). V was clipped by 3 bases and J by 11 bases; unmatched bases: 13. CDR3 sequence reads: CASSISLGQGDPAFF. Written as DNA, the CDR3 is TGTGCCAGTAGTATTAGCTTGGGACAGGGAGATCCGGCTTTCTTT.

This sequence joins TRBV5-5 and TRBJ2-3; TRBD1 is a possible D gene (5 bases). Trimming removed 4 bases at V and 3 bases at J, with 15 bases between. Germline values: CDR1 SGHKS, CDR2 YYEKEE (reference sequence). This CDR3 has 15 residues. The CDR3 loop reads CASSRGEQGTDTQYF. The CDR3 bases are TGTGCCAGCAGCCGCGGAGAGCAGGGAACAGATACGCAGTATTTT.

The V gene is TRBV12-5, the J gene TRBJ1-2; weak D call: TRBD1 (6 bases). Trimming cost V 5 bases and J 0 bases, with 13 bases left between them. The germline CDR1 and CDR2 sequences are LGHNT and FRNRAP. The CDR3 totals 15 residues. The CDR3 DNA reads TGTGCTAGTGGTCATGGGGACATTTCTAACTATGGCTACACCTTC. Protein product: CASGHGDISNYGYTF. Full variable domain (remainder filled in from reference TRBV12-5 and TRBJ1-2): DARVTQTPRHKVTEMGQEVTMRCQPILGHNTVFWYRQTMMQGLELLAYFRNRAPLDDSGMPKDRFSAEMPDATLATLKIQPSEPRDSAVYFCASGHGDISNYGYTFGSGTRLTVV.

This clone was seen repeatedly, ten times or more. This chain connects TRBV7-9 to TRBJ1-4, with TRBD1 matching 7 bases. Trimming at V came to 5 bases and at J to 4 bases, leaving 7 bases not matched to a gene. The CDR3 runs 15 residues. CDR1 and CDR2 (germline): SEHNR, FQNEAQ (reference sequence). CDR3 nucleotides: TGTGCCAGCAGCGGATCGGACAGGTATAATGAAAAACTGTTTTTT. It encodes CASSGSDRYNEKLFF.

The chain uses TRBV4-2 and TRBJ2-7; possible D gene TRBD2, 6 bases. The V gene lost 1 base and the J gene lost 7 bases, with 11 bases spanning the gap. There are 13 residues in the CDR3. Germline V gene lookup returns CDR1 LGHNA and CDR2 YNFKEQ. CDR3 bases: TGTGCCAGCAGCCAAGCGGCGGGGTGGGAGCAGTACTTC. Protein sequence: CASSQAAGWEQYF.

This clone was counted a few times. The chain has TRBV27 and TRBJ1-5; 8 nucleotides match TRBD1. After removal of 6 bases from V and 1 base from J, the junction contained 5 bases not matched to a gene. The CDR3 has 15 residues. Germline lookup yields CDR1 MNHEY and CDR2 SMNVEV (reference sequence). The CDR3 nucleotides read TGTGCCAGCAGACCGACAGGGGTGAGCAATCAGCCCCAGCATTTT. It specifies CASRPTGVSNQPQHF.

The rearrangement joins TRBV11-2 to TRBJ1-2; TRBD1 is a possible D gene (5 bases). The V gene lost 2 bases and the J gene lost 6 bases, with 13 bases spanning the gap. The CDR3 spans 14 residues. Germline loops: CDR1 SGHAT, CDR2 FQNNGV. CDR3 sequence: CASSLYDSTDGYTF. The CDR3 nucleotides read TGTGCCAGCAGCTTATATGACAGCACTGATGGCTACACCTTC.

The genes are TRBV27 and TRBJ2-6; TRBD2 matches 8 bases. The CDR3 has 18 residues. V was clipped by 5 bases and J by 0 bases; unmatched bases: 9. CDR1 and CDR2 from the germline V gene are MNHEY and SMNVEV (reference sequence). CDR3 DNA sequence: TGTGCCAGCAGTACTCGACGGGGGGGACCCTCTGGGGCCAACGTCCTGACTTTC. The encoded protein is CASSTRRGGPSGANVLTF.

This chain links TRBV28 with TRBJ2-7; 7 positions agree with TRBD1. Germline V gene sequence: CDR1 MDHEN, CDR2 SYDVKM. This CDR3 is 14 amino acids long. Trimming cost V 7 bases and J 2 bases; bases outside gene matches: 8. The CDR3 spells CASNIQGKPYEQYF. CDR3 nucleotide sequence: TGTGCCAGCAACATACAGGGGAAGCCCTACGAGCAGTACTTC.

The chain uses TRBV4-2 and TRBJ1-5; a weak D match, TRBD1 (5 bases). The CDR3 has 15 residues. Between the trimmed V and J ends, which lost 0 bases and 7 bases, there was a span of 13 bases. CDR1 is LGHNA and CDR2 is YNFKEQ in the germline V gene. CDR3 amino acids: CASSQEAGVGQPQHF. The CDR3 DNA is TGTGCCAGCAGCCAAGAAGCGGGGGTCGGGCAGCCCCAGCATTTT.

The rearrangement uses TRBV7-2 and TRBJ2-1, with TRBD2 matching over 10 bases. Germline trimming cut 6 bases from V and 6 bases from J; bases unmatched to any gene: 8. The CDR3 has 15 amino acids. Germline CDR1 and CDR2: SGHTA and FQGNSA. CDR3 nucleotide sequence: TGTGCCAGCAGGCAGCGGGGGGGCATCTCCAATGAGCAGTTCTTC. The encoded protein is CASRQRGGISNEQFF.

The chain recombines TRBV7-9 with TRBJ1-1; 7 bases are a match to TRBD1. Germline trimming cut 1 base from V and 3 bases from J; bases unmatched to any gene: 8. This CDR3 is 16 amino acids long. CDR1 and CDR2 from the germline V gene are SEHNR and FQNEAQ (reference sequence). CDR3 sequence reads: CASSLVGGRGDTEAFF. The CDR3 nucleotides read TGTGCCAGCAGCTTAGTAGGGGGCAGAGGGGACACTGAAGCTTTCTTT. The whole variable domain, remainder taken from reference TRBV7-9 and TRBJ1-1, is DTGVSQNPRHKITKRGQNVTFRCDPISEHNRLYWYRQTLGQGPEFLTYFQNEAQLEKSRLLSDRFSAERPKGSFSTLEIQRTEQGDSAMYLCASSLVGGRGDTEAFFGQGTRLTVV.

The rearrangement uses TRBV14 and TRBJ2-7, with D unclear. The CDR3 loop spans 13 amino acids. Trimming removed 0 bases from V and 3 bases from J, with 6 bases in between. Germline loops: CDR1 SGHDN, CDR2 FVKESK. DNA of the CDR3: TGTGCCAGCAGCCAAGAATCCGGCTACGAGCAGTACTTC. This codes for CASSQESGYEQYF.

The V and J genes are TRBV11-3 and TRBJ1-1; no definite D call. Germline lookup yields CDR1 SGHNT and CDR2 YENEEA. This CDR3 contains 13 residues. V dropped 0 bases and J dropped 3 bases, with 5 bases sitting between them. The CDR3 DNA reads as TGTGCCAGCAGCTTAGAGTATTACACTGAAGCTTTCTTT. It is translated as CASSLEYYTEAFF.

This clone has just a few counts. V usage is TRBV27 and J usage is TRBJ2-2; 13 bases are shared with TRBD2. J lost 3 bases, V lost 3 bases, and 1 base had no gene match. There are 16 residues in the CDR3. In germline, CDR1 is MNHEY, CDR2 SMNVEV (reference sequence). CDR3 bases: TGTGCCAGCAGTTTGGGACTAGCGGGGTACACCGGGGAGCTGTTTTTT. As protein: CASSLGLAGYTGELFF.

The chain is built from TRBV30 and TRBJ1-5, with TRBD1 as a possible D gene (6 bases). Trimming shortened V by 2 bases and J by 7 bases, and 12 bases separated the two germline ends. Germline assignment: CDR1 GTSNPN and CDR2 SVGIG (reference sequence). The CDR3 is 13 residues long. The CDR3 sequence is CAWSNQGGQPQHF. The CDR3 nucleotides are TGTGCCTGGAGTAACCAAGGGGGACAGCCCCAGCATTTT.

The J gene is TRBJ1-1, the V gene TRBV15; a weak D match, TRBD1 (5 bases). Germline CDR1 is LNHNV and CDR2 is YYDKDF (reference sequence). V lost 0 bases, J lost 5 bases, and 16 bases lay in between. The CDR3 totals 16 residues. The CDR3 is CATSRDLLGGTTEAFF. CDR3 sequence (DNA): TGTGCCACCAGCAGAGATTTGTTGGGGGGGACGACTGAAGCTTTCTTT.

The J gene is TRBJ1-3, the V gene TRBV9; D gene uncertain. This CDR3 is built from 15 residues. Trimming removed 0 bases from V and 3 bases from J, with 10 bases in between. Germline V gene sequence: CDR1 SGDLS, CDR2 YYNGEE. The CDR3 DNA reads TGTGCCAGCAGCGTAGGGGTGGCAGGTGGAAACACCATATATTTT. Residues: CASSVGVAGGNTIYF.

The V gene is TRBV3-1 (or the pseudogene TRBV3-2), the J gene TRBJ2-7, with 8 positions matching TRBD2. The ends lost 2 bases at V and 7 bases at J; junction bases unmatched: 7. This CDR3 comprises 14 residues. Germline-derived CDR1 and CDR2 are LGHDT and YNNKEL (reference sequence). The CDR3 loop is CASSQPGGVEEQYF. DNA of the CDR3: TGTGCCAGCAGCCAACCCGGGGGGGTAGAGGAGCAGTACTTC.

The chain employs TRBV2 and TRBJ1-3; weak D call: TRBD1 (5 bases). The CDR3 has 15 residues. Germline CDR1 reads SNHLY; CDR2 reads FYNNEI. The germline V and J ends were trimmed by 1 base and 0 bases, with 7 bases remaining between them. The CDR3 protein is CASSEGQSSGNTIYF. The CDR3 region has the DNA TGTGCCAGCAGTGAAGGACAGAGCTCTGGAAACACCATATATTTT.